This T cell receptor beta chain was retrieved from a study of blood T cell repertoires in COVID-19. Study as a whole: T cells, B-cell-depleted T cells, or PBMCs provided the cDNA or gDNA that served as material.

The CDR3 length is 15 residues. With 4 bases removed from V and 6 bases from J, the gap between germline ends came to 19 bases. Germline CDR1 is SGDLS and CDR2 is YYNGEE. In the study's own analysis: The authors estimated nucleated cell counts from reference gene primer amplification. Profiled with immunoSEQ multiplex PCR; TCRdb holds only in-frame clones, not every one. That table furnishes V, J and clone size, whereas the DNA furnished D and trimming. The sample carries around 260,000 clones, about 80% recorded once. The chain employs TRBV9 and TRBJ1-2, with D perhaps matching TRBD1 (6 bases). Sequencing was carried out using PBMCs or T cells enriched from blood (not recorded which). The source of this sequence is a man aged 25-40 years with acute COVID-19. The CDR3 spells CASSPAVVGANGYTF. The DNA for the CDR3 is TGTGCCAGCAGCCCGGCGGTTGTGGGGGCAAATGGCTACACCTTC.